The sequence of this T cell receptor beta chain was determined in a study of T cell responses to AZD1222 COVID-19 vaccine. Findings and caveats of the study: Once two AZD1222 doses were given, Spike-specific TCR breadth and depth went up. There were repertoire samples only from the period after the peak T cell response. Most donors were white British and more were female, and clonal diversity was possibly underestimated. The study reported that nearly half of spike-specific TCRs target unmutated variant regions.

The assay was immunoSEQ multiplex PCR, and TCRdb's table has in-frame clones only and misses some. The sample lists 73,000 or so clones, around 88% occurring once. Unmatched junction bases numbered 8, after V lost 6 bases and J lost 3 bases. From germline, CDR1 is SGHKS and CDR2 YYEKEE (reference sequence). The CDR3 is made up of 14 amino acids. A remark on this clone: Its antigen is not known.

The genes are TRBV5-5 and TRBJ1-2; 7 bases align to TRBD1. Sequencing used peripheral blood, obtained on day 0 of AZD1222 vaccination. This TCR was sampled from an adult in good health. The CDR3 DNA reads as TGTGCCAGCACCTTAGACAGGGCCCACTATGGCTACACCTTC. Protein product: CASTLDRAHYGYTF.